Each of the 26 T cell receptor beta chains below was sequenced from the same sample in a study of shared clonotypes between healthy human individuals. The repertoire was sequenced with immunoSEQ multiplex PCR; TCRdb's copy has only in-frame clones and lacks some. Seen here are roughly 2,500,000 clones, approximately 94% observed once, and the top ten hold around 0.37%. The sequencing input was naive CD4+ T cells from PBMCs. Subset noted: CD45RA+ positively selected. The source of these receptors is a man in his late teens or twenties in good health. Some clones in this sample may be carry-over from other donors' samples.

V usage is TRBV7-6 and J usage is TRBJ2-5; 11 positions match TRBD1. CDR1 is SGHVS, CDR2 FNYEAQ, per germline. The CDR3 is 15 residues long. Trimming at V came to 5 bases and at J to 5 bases, leaving 7 bases not matched to a gene. The CDR3 DNA follows: TGTGCCAGCAGCAAGGACAGGGGGCGAAGGGAGACCCAGTACTTC. It specifies CASSKDRGRRETQYF.

The chain carries TRBV10-3 and TRBJ2-5; D is uncertain. The ends were cut back, 1 base at V and 8 bases at J, with 5 bases in the middle. Germline CDR1 ENHRY, CDR2 SYGVKD. The CDR3 runs to 11 residues. The chain's CDR3 is CAISEYTTQYF. The DNA of the CDR3 is TGTGCCATCAGTGAGTACACCACCCAGTACTTC.

The chain couples TRBV4-3 to TRBJ2-5; TRBD2 is a possible D gene (6 bases). Germline V gives CDR1 LGHNA, CDR2 YSLEER. Trimming pared 4 bases from V and 5 bases from J, leaving 17 bases between. The CDR3 runs 15 residues. Here the CDR3 DNA reads TGCGCCAGCAGCCTCTACGCGGGAATCGGGGAGACCCAGTACTTC. Translating gives CASSLYAGIGETQYF.

The J gene is TRBJ1-1, the V gene TRBV4-1, with 12 bases aligning to TRBD1. Germline-derived CDR1 and CDR2 are MGHRA and YSYEKL. Trimming took 4 bases from V and 6 from J; bases not matched to a gene: 6. The CDR3 runs to 15 residues. CDR3 in DNA: TGCGCCAGCAGCCGTTCGGGACAGGGGGCTTCTGAAGCTTTCTTT. As protein: CASSRSGQGASEAFF.

This chain links TRBV2 with TRBJ2-7; 9 nucleotides align to TRBD1. With V trimmed by 6 bases and J by 12 bases, 9 bases remained unmatched. The CDR3 has 12 residues. Germline lookup yields CDR1 SNHLY and CDR2 FYNNEI. This chain's CDR3 is CASSEQGAWGYF. The CDR3 nucleotides are TGTGCCAGCAGCGAACAGGGGGCCTGGGGGTACTTC. The whole variable domain, filled in from reference TRBV2 and TRBJ2-7, reads EPEVTQTPSHQVTQMGQEVILRCVPISNHLYFYWYRQILGQKVEFLVSFYNNEISEKSEIFDDQFSVERPDGSNFTLKIRSTKLEDSAMYFCASSEQGAWGYFGPGTRLTVT.

V gene TRBV5-1 combines with J gene TRBJ2-1; TRBD2 matches 10 bases. This CDR3 spans 16 amino acids. The trim removed 4 bases at V and 5 bases at J, leaving 9 bases unmatched. Germline V gene sequence: CDR1 SGHRS, CDR2 YFSETQ. The CDR3 DNA reads TGCGCCAGCAGCACGAGGGGTAGCGGGAGGAACAATGAGCAGTTCTTC. Translation: CASSTRGSGRNNEQFF.

Written as DNA, the CDR3 is TGTGCCAGCTACCTGGGGGGGGGACTGAAGAAGACCTACGAGCAGTACTTC. Translation: CASYLGGGLKKTYEQYF. V is TRBV5-6 and J is TRBJ2-7; 7 bases map to TRBD2. With V trimmed by 7 bases and J by 2 bases, 18 bases remained unmatched. This CDR3 has 17 amino acids. Germline lookup yields CDR1 SGHDT and CDR2 YYEEEE.

The rearrangement uses TRBV6-6 and TRBJ1-6; 7 nucleotides match TRBD1. Germline V CDR1 and CDR2: MNHNY, SVGAGI (reference sequence). V shed 5 bases, J shed 6 bases, and the junction held 7 bases outside the gene matches. This CDR3 region has 15 residues. DNA for the CDR3: TGTGCCAGCAGTCCCCCGGGACAGACTAATTCACCCCTCCACTTT. Translation gives CASSPPGQTNSPLHF.

The V gene is TRBV28, the J gene TRBJ1-1, with D maybe TRBD1 (5 bases). Germline assignment: CDR1 MDHEN and CDR2 SYDVKM. V lost 7 bases and J lost 1, with 10 bases in between. The CDR3 sequence is 13 residues long. CDR3 loop: CASTIDRNTEAFF. The CDR3 DNA reads as TGTGCCAGCACCATAGACAGGAACACTGAAGCTTTCTTT.

This chain uses TRBV18 with TRBJ1-4, with D hard to call. Trimming removed 1 base at V and 0 bases at J, with 12 bases between. CDR1 and CDR2 from the germline V gene are KGHSH and LQKENI. The CDR3 spans 17 residues. CDR3 residues: CASSPRETAATNEKLFF. DNA of the CDR3: TGTGCCAGCTCACCACGTGAAACAGCGGCAACTAATGAAAAACTGTTTTTT. Filled out from reference TRBV18 and TRBJ1-4, the complete variable domain reads NAGVMQNPRHLVRRRGQEARLRCSPMKGHSHVYWYRQLPEEGLKFMVYLQKENIIDESGMPKERFSAEFPKEGPSILRIQQVVRGDSAAYFCASSPRETAATNEKLFFGSGTQLSVL.

This chain connects TRBV5-8 to TRBJ1-4; 7 bases fit TRBD1. CDR1 is SGHTS and CDR2 is YDEGEE in the germline V gene. V lost 2 bases, J lost 10 bases, and 14 bases stayed unmatched. This CDR3 has 16 amino acids. The CDR3 region has the DNA TGTGCCAGCAGCTTAGGGGGCCAGGCAAAAGGCGGAAAACTGTTTTTT. Residues: CASSLGGQAKGGKLFF.

The chain uses TRBV9 and TRBJ2-3; tentatively, D is TRBD1 or TRBD2 (5 bases each). The CDR3 consists of 16 residues. CDR1 SGDLS and CDR2 YYNGEE come from the germline V gene. The V and J ends lost 1 base and 2 bases respectively, with 14 bases between them. CDR3 DNA sequence: TGTGCCAGCAGCGTACAGGGCGGGCCAGACACAGATACGCAGTATTTT. Translating gives CASSVQGGPDTDTQYF. The full variable domain, completed using reference TRBV9 and TRBJ2-3, is DSGVTQTPKHLITATGQRVTLRCSPRSGDLSVYWYQQSLDQGLQFLIQYYNGEERAKGNILERFSAQQFPDLHSELNLSSLELGDSALYFCASSVQGGPDTDTQYFGPGTRLTVL.

This sequence joins TRBV18 and TRBJ2-7; D is possibly TRBD1 (5 bases). V was pared by 3 bases and J by 4 bases, with 13 bases between. Germline-derived CDR1 and CDR2 are KGHSH and LQKENI. This CDR3 comprises 14 residues. CDR3 loop: CASSPDQGVYEQYF. The DNA for the CDR3 is TGTGCCAGCTCACCGGACCAAGGGGTGTACGAGCAGTACTTC.

V usage is TRBV6-1 and J usage is TRBJ2-7, with TRBD1 as a possible D gene (5 bases). The CDR3 length is 13 residues. The germline CDR1 and CDR2 sequences are MNHNS and SASEGT. Trimming took 4 bases from V and 2 from J, leaving 9 bases between them. CDR3 DNA sequence: TGTGCCAGCAGTGTGGGGCAGGCCTACGAGCAGTACTTC. Translating it yields CASSVGQAYEQYF.

Details on this clone: In the same sample, other DNA sequences code for this CDR3. The J gene is TRBJ1-4, the V gene TRBV18; D possibly corresponds to TRBD1 (5 bases). There are 14 residues in the CDR3. The V end was cut by 4 bases, the J end by 1 base, with 7 bases between. The germline CDR1 and CDR2 sequences are KGHSH and LQKENI. In nucleotides, the CDR3 is TGTGCCAGCTCACGGCAGGGAACTAATGAAAAACTGTTTTTT. Translating gives CASSRQGTNEKLFF.

CDR3 residues: CASSESGGFNQPQHF. The DNA for the CDR3 is TGTGCCAGCAGTGAATCAGGGGGCTTCAATCAGCCCCAGCATTTT. The chain has TRBV2 and TRBJ1-5; 8 bases agree with TRBD1. J gave up 3 bases and V 2 bases, and 3 bases lay outside the gene matches. Germline V CDR1 and CDR2: SNHLY, FYNNEI. The CDR3 has 15 residues.

V gene TRBV30 combines with J gene TRBJ1-5; D gene uncertain. This CDR3 is built from 14 residues. Trimming took off 1 base at V and 1 base at J, with 8 bases between the two ends. Germline CDR1 and CDR2: GTSNPN and SVGIG (reference sequence). The CDR3 region is CAWSGGSSNQPQHF. CDR3 nucleotide sequence: TGTGCCTGGAGTGGGGGTTCGAGCAATCAGCCCCAGCATTTT.

As regards this clone: Distinct nucleotide sequences in the sample also encode this CDR3. The genes are TRBV7-3 and TRBJ2-5; D gene unclear. In germline, CDR1 is SGHTA, CDR2 FQGTGA. The germline V and J ends were trimmed by 5 bases and 1 base, with 8 bases remaining between them. CDR3 length: 13 amino acids. DNA for the CDR3: TGTGCCAGCAGCCCTACAACCCAAGAGACCCAGTACTTC. This codes for CASSPTTQETQYF. Supplemented by reference TRBV7-3 and TRBJ2-5, the full variable domain reads GAGVSQTPSNKVTEKGKYVELRCDPISGHTALYWYRQSLGQGPEFLIYFQGTGAADDSGLPNDRFFAVRPEGSVSTLKIQRTERGDSAVYLCASSPTTQETQYFGPGTRLLVL.

This clone was picked up one time. The rearrangement links TRBV6-5 to TRBJ2-7; TRBD1 aligns across 8 bases. This CDR3 has 15 amino acids. The V segment lost 5 bases and the J segment 6 bases; nucleotides outside the gene matches: 12. The germline V gene has CDR1 MNHEY and CDR2 SVGAGI. CDR3 amino acids: CASSRLPGQAREQYF. The CDR3 nucleotides are TGTGCCAGCAGTCGGCTACCGGGACAGGCTCGCGAGCAGTACTTC.

With regard to this clone: This specimen includes other DNA sequences encoding the same CDR3. The chain combines TRBV9 with TRBJ2-3, with a possible D match to TRBD2 (5 bases). Trimming stripped 0 bases from V and 6 bases from J, with 8 bases between. Looked up from germline, CDR1 is SGDLS and CDR2 is YYNGEE. The CDR3 covers 13 residues. The CDR3 sequence: CASSVESGDTQYF. The CDR3 coding sequence is TGTGCCAGCAGCGTAGAGTCGGGGGATACGCAGTATTTT.

V gene TRBV6-1 combines with J gene TRBJ1-2; TRBD1 might be the D (5 bases). Deletions cut 4 bases from V and 4 bases from J, with 13 bases between. The V gene's germline CDR1 is MNHNS and CDR2 SASEGT. The CDR3 has 14 residues. In nucleotides, the CDR3 is TGTGCCAGCAGTGCGGGACGGACTTTCTATGGCTACACCTTC. Encoded protein: CASSAGRTFYGYTF.

The V and J genes are TRBV7-6 and TRBJ2-1; 14 bases map to TRBD2. CDR1 and CDR2 (germline): SGHVS, FNYEAQ. The junction had 4 bases not matched to a gene; V was cut back by 4 bases and J by 2 bases. The CDR3 spans 17 residues. CDR3 residues: CASSSWTSGRTYNEQFF. In nucleotides, the CDR3 is TGTGCCAGCAGCTCCTGGACTAGCGGGAGGACCTACAATGAGCAGTTCTTC. The full variable domain, in which reference TRBV7-6 and TRBJ2-1 provide the parts outside the CDR3, is GAGVSQSPRYKVTKRGQDVALRCDPISGHVSLYWYRQALGQGPEFLTYFNYEAQQDKSGLPNDRFSAERPEGSISTLTIQRTEQRDSAMYRCASSSWTSGRTYNEQFFGPGTRLTVL.

This clone was counted a few times. The chain carries TRBV6-5 and TRBJ1-2, with a weak D call TRBD1 (6 bases). V lost 7 bases, J lost 2 bases, and 11 bases lay in between. The length of the CDR3 is 13 residues. CDR1 is MNHEY, CDR2 SVGAGI, per germline. CDR3 sequence (DNA): TGTGCCAGCATTGCTAGGGGGAACTATGGCTACACCTTC. It is translated as CASIARGNYGYTF.

This clone was seen a few times. This sample includes further DNA sequences coding for the same CDR3. The rearrangement uses TRBV19 and TRBJ1-5, with D uncertain. The CDR3 runs 14 residues. The V gene's germline CDR1 is LNHDA and CDR2 SQIVND (reference sequence). V lost 5 bases and J 2 bases, leaving 10 bases between the germline ends. CDR3 in amino acids: CASSVVRGNQPQHF. As DNA, the CDR3 is TGTGCCAGTAGTGTGGTTCGGGGCAATCAGCCCCAGCATTTT.

This clone was seen a single time. The CDR3 spells CASSKEEVLAGGPFTGDTQYF. The CDR3 DNA is TGTGCCAGCAGCAAAGAGGAGGTACTAGCGGGAGGGCCGTTTACCGGTGATACGCAGTATTTT. The chain links TRBV21-1 to TRBJ2-3; no DNA check was done on the table's D call, TRBD2. TRBV21-1 is classified as a pseudogene. CDR3 length: 21 amino acids.

This clone was observed once. Other DNA sequences in this sample translate to the same CDR3. The chain joins TRBV5-4 to TRBJ2-3, with 11 bases identical to TRBD1. Germline V gives CDR1 SGHNT, CDR2 YYREEE (reference sequence). V lost 2 bases to trimming and J lost 6 bases; unmatched junction nucleotides: 2. The CDR3 consists of 14 residues. CDR3 in DNA: TGTGCCAGCAGCTTCGGACAGGGGGCGGATACGCAGTATTTT. It encodes CASSFGQGADTQYF.